The source of this T cell receptor beta chain is a study of blood T cell repertoires in COVID-19 (dated by TCRdb to about 2020). With respect to the entire study: Samples from collaborators originated in the United States, Italy and Spain and spanned both the acute and convalescent phases of COVID-19. The material from the prospective study consisted of cDNA or gDNA derived from T cells, B-cell-depleted T cells, or PBMCs. Subjects who had been exposed to COVID-19, were actively infected with it, or had recovered from it provided the deeply sampled blood TCRbeta repertoires that made up the dataset. A freely available public database, intended as a resource for researchers studying the immune response to SARS-CoV-2, is where the repertoires were released. Samples came from the ongoing ImmuneRACE study (first 160 participants) plus 1,254 subjects from 6 global collaborators. A de-identified subject ID, COVID-19 status, age in years and sex were almost always included in the sample metadata. Where available, HLA class I and class II types were taken from metadata supplied by the sample provider and were not determined by assay-based typing. The research as a whole found: How much clinical and demographic metadata was included differed by source and by participant, and the metadata was provided uncurated.

Each collaborating institution followed its own protocols to collect whole blood in K2EDTA tubes. Collaborator samples were shipped for TCRbeta analysis as frozen whole blood, isolated PBMCs, or DNA extracted from either sample type. The CDR3 starts with the cysteine, ends with the phenylalanine, and has 16 residues. Left in the record is the CDR3 DNA by itself, 48 bases read in frame from the first base. TCRbeta CDR3 regions were amplified from genomic DNA by means of the immunoSEQ Assay, a bias-controlled multiplex PCR. The original pipeline was this. The number of nucleated cells in each sample was estimated from the amplification of reference gene primers within the assay. Sequence reads were collapsed and filtered to measure the absolute abundance of every unique TCRbeta CDR3 rearrangement. For each sample, productive Simpson clonality was calculated as the square root of Simpson's diversity index over productive rearrangements. TCRdb took this table from immuneACCESS and kept in-frame rearrangements with V and J called. Such tables lack part of the clones; where checked against another copy, unresolved V genes explain under half of the gap, and the rest is unexplained. V and J calls and clone size come straight from that table; D and trimming were deduced from the DNA. Here the sample has 130,000 to 150,000 clones; about four fifths occur a single time. In total, the top ten clones hold roughly 8.4% of the sample.

In regard to this clone: It has no known antigen specificity. One base away there is no much larger clone; base qualities are not given.

The receptor's source is a human donor with acute or convalescent COVID-19. The donor label of this sample is uncertain. Recombination linked TRBV21-1 to TRBJ2-3; TRBD2 is the table's D call and was not checked against the DNA. TRBV21-1 is an annotated pseudogene. The sample taken for sequencing was peripheral blood. The nucleotides read TGTGCCAGCAGCAAAACTAGCGGGGGTAGCACAGATACGCAGTATTTT. Translated, this gives CASSKTSGGSTDTQYF.